This entry describes one T cell receptor (beta chain). Its target is not known. Germline-derived CDR1 and CDR2 are SGHTA and FQGNSA. This CDR3 has 13 residues. V lost 3 bases, J lost 7 bases, and 12 bases lay in between. The sample originates from a study of siplizumab effects on memory and regulatory T cells. Findings of the study overall: A minor fraction of alloreactive clones, and no more, mapped to unstimulated subsets. No assignable naive or memory phenotype existed for roughly 80-97% of proliferating CD4+ or CD8+ clones.

Roughly 95,000 TCR templates per sample were assayed. Sequencing was performed with immunoSEQ multiplex PCR; in TCRdb, only in-frame clones are kept and a portion is missing. Counted here are tens of thousands of clones, around 90% occurring once; the ten biggest clones make up approximately 28%. This clonotype was obtained from a human donor in good health. Specimen: CD8+ T cells sorted from blood. V is TRBV7-2 and J is TRBJ1-2; D is uncertain. The CDR3 is CASSFLSMGGYTF. The CDR3 DNA reads as TGTGCCAGCAGCTTCCTCTCTATGGGTGGCTACACCTTC.